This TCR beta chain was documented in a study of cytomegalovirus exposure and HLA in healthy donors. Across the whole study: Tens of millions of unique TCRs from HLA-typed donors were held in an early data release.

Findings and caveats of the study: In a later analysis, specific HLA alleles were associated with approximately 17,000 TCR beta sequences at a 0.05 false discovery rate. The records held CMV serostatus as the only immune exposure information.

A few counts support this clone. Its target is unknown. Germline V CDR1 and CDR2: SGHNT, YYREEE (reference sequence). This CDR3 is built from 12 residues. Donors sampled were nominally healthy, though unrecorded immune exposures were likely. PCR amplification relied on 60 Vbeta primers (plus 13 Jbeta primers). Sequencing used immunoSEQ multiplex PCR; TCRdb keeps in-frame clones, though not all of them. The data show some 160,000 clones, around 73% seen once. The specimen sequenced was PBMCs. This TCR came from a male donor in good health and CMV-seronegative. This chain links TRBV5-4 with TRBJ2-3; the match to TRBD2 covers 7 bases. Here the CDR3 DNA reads TGTGCAGGGGCTAGCGGTACAGATACGCAGTATTTT. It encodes CAGASGTDTQYF.